The table lists the clone carrying this T cell receptor (beta chain) with many counts. Additional DNA sequences in this sample encode the identical CDR3. Profiled with immunoSEQ multiplex PCR; TCRdb holds only in-frame clones, not every one. Of 75,000 to 95,000 clones listed, approximately 88% are singletons. This entry comes from a study of control samples from healthy donors and cancer patients. V lost 4 bases and J 0 bases, leaving 12 bases between the germline ends. The CDR3 is made up of 16 amino acids. The germline CDR1 and CDR2 sequences are WNHNN and SYGVQD (reference sequence). This chain joins TRBV10-1 and TRBJ2-2, with unresolved D. This sequence originates from a man between 65 and 85 years old with lung cancer. Sequenced sample: PBMCs. The CDR3 nucleotides read TGCGCCAGCAGTGGAGGTCTTCTCACGAACACCGGGGAGCTGTTTTTT. As protein: CASSGGLLTNTGELFF.